The 5 T cell receptor beta chains given below trace back to one sample, sequenced in a study of blood T cells in healthy people across ages. Combining a sample-barcoded 5' primer with a J-beta primer mix, a second PCR ran for roughly 6 to 11 cycles. TCRdb independently ran MiXCR on the 5' RACE reads; one entry per CDR3 protein. This table has about 720,000 distinct CDR3 sequences, 20% to 30% appearing once. These sequences were also reported in another study, on T cells of mothers and their children.

Sequenced sample: blood. The receptors originated from a boy aged 10-17 years in good health.

This chain connects TRBV15 to TRBJ2-5, with a weak D call TRBD1 (5 bases). Between the trimmed V and J ends, which lost 0 bases and 9 bases, there was a span of 14 bases. The CDR3 runs 14 residues. Per the germline V gene, CDR1 is LNHNV and CDR2 is YYDKDF (reference sequence). CDR3 sequence (DNA): TGTGCCACCAGCAGAGAGACAGAGACGGCGGCCCAGTACTTC. As protein: CATSRETETAAQYF.

The V call is TRBV28, the J call TRBJ2-5, with TRBD2 matching 9 bases. The end of the DNA aligns better with TRBJ2-7, so the J call may be wrong. Germline values: CDR1 MDHEN, CDR2 SYDVKM. The CDR3 extends over 13 amino acids. DNA for the CDR3: TGTGCCAGCAGTTTGCGGGAGGGCAGCGAGCAGTACTTC. Its protein product is CASSLREGSEQYF.

V gene TRBV6-1 combines with J gene TRBJ1-1; TRBD1 agrees at 8 bases. The CDR3 is 17 amino acids. Trimming took 4 bases from V and 0 from J; bases not matched to a gene: 10. The germline V gene has CDR1 MNHNS and CDR2 SASEGT. The CDR3 nucleotides are TGTGCCAGCAGTGCCGACAGGGGTCGGTCCATGAACACTGAAGCTTTCTTT. Translating it yields CASSADRGRSMNTEAFF.

V is TRBV5-4 and J is TRBJ2-5; D is possibly TRBD2 (6 bases). The CDR3 sequence is 15 residues long. The V and J ends lost 3 bases and 4 bases respectively, with 16 bases between them. Germline V CDR1 and CDR2: SGHNT, YYREEE (reference sequence). The DNA of the CDR3 is TGTGCCAGCAGCTCCCCCGGGGGATGGGGAGAGACCCAGTACTTC. Its protein product is CASSSPGGWGETQYF.

This clonotype was counted a single time. The V and J genes are TRBV14 and TRBJ2-3, with 9 bases that match TRBD2. Trimming at V came to 6 bases and at J to 7 bases, leaving 11 bases not matched to a gene. This CDR3 region has 15 residues. Germline assignment: CDR1 SGHDN and CDR2 FVKESK. The CDR3 DNA follows: TGTGCCAGCAGTATCCCTAGCGGGGCCATAAATACGCAGTATTTT. This codes for CASSIPSGAINTQYF.